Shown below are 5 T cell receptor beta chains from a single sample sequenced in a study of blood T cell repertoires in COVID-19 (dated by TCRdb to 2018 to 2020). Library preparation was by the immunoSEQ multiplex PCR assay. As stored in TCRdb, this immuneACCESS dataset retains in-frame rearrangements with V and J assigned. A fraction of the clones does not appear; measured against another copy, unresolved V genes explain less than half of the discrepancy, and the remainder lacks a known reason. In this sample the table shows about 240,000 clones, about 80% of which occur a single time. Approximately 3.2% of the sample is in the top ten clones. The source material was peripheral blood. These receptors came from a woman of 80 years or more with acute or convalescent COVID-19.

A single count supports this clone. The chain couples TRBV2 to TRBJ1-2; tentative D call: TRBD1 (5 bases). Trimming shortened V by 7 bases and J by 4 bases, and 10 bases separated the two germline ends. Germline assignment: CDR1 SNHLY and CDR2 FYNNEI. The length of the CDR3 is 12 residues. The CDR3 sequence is CASNAGPYGYTF. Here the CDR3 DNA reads TGTGCCAGCAATGCAGGGCCCTATGGCTACACCTTC. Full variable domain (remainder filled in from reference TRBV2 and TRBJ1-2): EPEVTQTPSHQVTQMGQEVILRCVPISNHLYFYWYRQILGQKVEFLVSFYNNEISEKSEIFDDQFSVERPDGSNFTLKIRSTKLEDSAMYFCASNAGPYGYTFGSGTRLTVV.

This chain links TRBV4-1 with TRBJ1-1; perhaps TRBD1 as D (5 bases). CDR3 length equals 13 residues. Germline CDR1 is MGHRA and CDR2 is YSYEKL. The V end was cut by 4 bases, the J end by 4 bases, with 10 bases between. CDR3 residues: CASSLGTFTEAFF. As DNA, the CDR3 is TGCGCCAGCAGCCTCGGGACTTTCACTGAAGCTTTCTTT.

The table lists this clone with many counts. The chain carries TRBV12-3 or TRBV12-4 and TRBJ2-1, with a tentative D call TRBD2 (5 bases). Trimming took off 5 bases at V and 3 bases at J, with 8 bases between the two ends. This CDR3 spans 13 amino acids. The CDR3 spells CASSMDFYNEQFF. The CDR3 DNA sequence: TGTGCCAGCAGTATGGACTTCTACAATGAGCAGTTCTTC.

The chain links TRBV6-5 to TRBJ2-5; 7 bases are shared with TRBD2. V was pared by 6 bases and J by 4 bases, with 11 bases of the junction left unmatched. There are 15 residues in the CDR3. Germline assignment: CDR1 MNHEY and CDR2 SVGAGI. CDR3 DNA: TGTGCCAGCAGGGGGACTGGGAGGGGCCCAGAGACCCAGTACTTC. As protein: CASRGTGRGPETQYF.

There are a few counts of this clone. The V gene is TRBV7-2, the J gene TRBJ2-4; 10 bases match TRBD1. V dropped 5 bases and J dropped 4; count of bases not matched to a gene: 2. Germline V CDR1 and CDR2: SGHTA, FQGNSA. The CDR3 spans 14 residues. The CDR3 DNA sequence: TGTGCCAGCAGCCCGGACAGGGGGAAAAACATTCAGTACTTC. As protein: CASSPDRGKNIQYF.